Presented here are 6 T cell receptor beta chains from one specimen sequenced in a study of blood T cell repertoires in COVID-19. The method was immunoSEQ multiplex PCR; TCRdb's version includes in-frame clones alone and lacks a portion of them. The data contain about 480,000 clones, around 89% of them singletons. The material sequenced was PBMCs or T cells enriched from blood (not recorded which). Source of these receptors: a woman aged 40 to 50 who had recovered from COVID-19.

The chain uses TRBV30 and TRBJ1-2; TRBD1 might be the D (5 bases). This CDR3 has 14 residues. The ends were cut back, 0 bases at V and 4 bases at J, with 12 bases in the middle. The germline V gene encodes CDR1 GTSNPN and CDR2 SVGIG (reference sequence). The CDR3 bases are TGTGCCTGGAGTGTAGCAGGGATCCTCTATGGCTACACCTTC. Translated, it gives CAWSVAGILYGYTF.

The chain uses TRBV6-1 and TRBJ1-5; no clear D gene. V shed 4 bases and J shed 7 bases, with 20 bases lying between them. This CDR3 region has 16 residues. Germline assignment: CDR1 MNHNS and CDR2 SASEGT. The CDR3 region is CASSAQRGILRQPQHF. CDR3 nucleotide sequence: TGTGCCAGCAGTGCCCAAAGAGGGATCTTAAGGCAGCCCCAGCATTTT.

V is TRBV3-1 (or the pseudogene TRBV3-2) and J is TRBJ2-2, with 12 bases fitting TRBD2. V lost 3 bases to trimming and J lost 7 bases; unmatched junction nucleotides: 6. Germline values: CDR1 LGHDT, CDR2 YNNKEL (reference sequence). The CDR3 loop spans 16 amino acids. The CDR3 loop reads CASSHSSGRALGELFF. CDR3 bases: TGTGCCAGCAGCCACTCTAGCGGGAGGGCCCTCGGGGAGCTGTTTTTT.

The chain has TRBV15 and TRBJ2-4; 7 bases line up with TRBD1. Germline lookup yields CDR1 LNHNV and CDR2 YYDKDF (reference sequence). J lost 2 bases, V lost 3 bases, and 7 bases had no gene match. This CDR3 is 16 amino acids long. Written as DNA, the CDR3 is TGTGCCACCAGCAGGGGAACACAGGGGCCCAAAAACATTCAGTACTTC. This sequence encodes CATSRGTQGPKNIQYF.

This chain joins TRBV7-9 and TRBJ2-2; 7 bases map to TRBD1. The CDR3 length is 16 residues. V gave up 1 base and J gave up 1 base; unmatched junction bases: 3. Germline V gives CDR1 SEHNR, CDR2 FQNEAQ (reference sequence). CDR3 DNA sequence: TGTGCCAGCAGCTTAGGGGGACAGTTGAACACCGGGGAGCTGTTTTTT. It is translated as CASSLGGQLNTGELFF.

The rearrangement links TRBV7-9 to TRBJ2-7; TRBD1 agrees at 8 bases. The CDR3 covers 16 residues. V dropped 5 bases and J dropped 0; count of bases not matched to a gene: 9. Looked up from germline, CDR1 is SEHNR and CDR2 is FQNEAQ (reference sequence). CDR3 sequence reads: CASSTRGQASSYEQYF. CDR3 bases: TGTGCCAGCAGCACGAGGGGACAGGCGAGCTCCTACGAGCAGTACTTC.